The 30 T cell receptor beta chains below all came from one sample that was sequenced in a study of CD8+ T cells in alopecia areata. Treatment described: oral pan-JAK inhibitor, 5-10 mg twice daily. RNA, once extracted, was reverse transcribed into cDNA for use as the sequencing template. Sequencing was performed with immunoSEQ multiplex PCR; in TCRdb, only in-frame clones are kept and a portion is missing. The sample lists approximately 210,000 clones; roughly three fifths were seen once. This specimen was CD4+ T cells sorted from blood, taken at week 4, from a patient treated with tofacitinib. These receptors came from a human donor with alopecia areata.

The rearrangement uses TRBV5-1 and TRBJ2-5; 8 bases line up with TRBD1. This CDR3 spans 14 amino acids. From germline, CDR1 is SGHRS and CDR2 YFSETQ. The J segment lost 1 base and the V segment lost 1 base, leaving 0 bases of the junction unmatched. The CDR3 DNA sequence: TGCGCCAGCAGCTTGACAGGGGGCCAAGAGACCCAGTACTTC. Its translation is CASSLTGGQETQYF.

This chain connects TRBV2 to TRBJ2-7; D unresolved. V lost 1 base and J 2 bases, leaving 3 bases between the germline ends. Germline V gene lookup returns CDR1 SNHLY and CDR2 FYNNEI. The CDR3 has 12 residues. CDR3 sequence (DNA): TGTGCCAGCAGTGAAGTAGCCTACGAGCAGTACTTC. This translates into CASSEVAYEQYF. Using reference TRBV2 and TRBJ2-7 for the parts outside the CDR3, the full variable domain is EPEVTQTPSHQVTQMGQEVILRCVPISNHLYFYWYRQILGQKVEFLVSFYNNEISEKSEIFDDQFSVERPDGSNFTLKIRSTKLEDSAMYFCASSEVAYEQYFGPGTRLTVT.

This clone was seen a few times. V gene TRBV29-1 combines with J gene TRBJ1-1; 9 positions match TRBD1. This CDR3 comprises 15 residues. The ends lost 7 bases at V and 4 bases at J; junction bases unmatched: 13. Germline V CDR1 and CDR2: SQVTM, ANQGSEA. The CDR3 sequence: CSASRDRVPGTEAFF. The CDR3 DNA is TGCAGCGCCTCTAGGGACAGGGTACCAGGCACTGAAGCTTTCTTT.

The DNA of the CDR3 is TGCGCCAGCAGCTTGGAGGGACAGGCCGGAGATACGCAGTATTTT. This translates into CASSLEGQAGDTQYF. The chain has TRBV5-1 and TRBJ2-3; TRBD1 aligns across 8 bases. Germline-derived CDR1 and CDR2 are SGHRS and YFSETQ. The CDR3 is 15 amino acids. V shed 0 bases and J 5 bases; nucleotides not matched to a gene: 5.

This clone was seen more than once but under ten times. The genes are TRBV19 and TRBJ2-3; D is unclear. The V gene's germline CDR1 is LNHDA and CDR2 SQIVND (reference sequence). The CDR3 extends over 11 amino acids. Trimming took off 9 bases at V and 6 bases at J, with 10 bases between the two ends. DNA of the CDR3: TGTGCCAGCCGCTCTGGGGATACGCAGTATTTT. Amino acid sequence: CASRSGDTQYF.

Regarding this clone: The junction differs from germline at one of its ends, possibly a read error. This rearrangement joins TRBV6-5 to TRBJ2-1; TRBD1 matches at 12 bases. Germline V gene lookup returns CDR1 MNHEY and CDR2 SVGAGI. The CDR3 is 12 residues long. The CDR3 loop is CASMGTGGIWIF. As DNA, the CDR3 is TGTGCCAGCATGGGGACAGGGGGCATATGGATCTTC.

This chain joins TRBV30 and TRBJ1-1; TRBD1 matches at 7 bases. Looked up from germline, CDR1 is GTSNPN and CDR2 is SVGIG (reference sequence). J gave up 1 base and V 6 bases, and 2 bases lay outside the gene matches. The CDR3 sequence is 12 residues long. The CDR3 nucleotides are TGTGCCTGCCGACAGGGGAACACTGAAGCTTTCTTT. Protein product: CACRQGNTEAFF.

The V gene is TRBV11-1, the J gene TRBJ2-7; D is perhaps TRBD1 (6 bases). Per germline, CDR1 SGHAT and CDR2 FQDESV (reference sequence). The CDR3 contains 14 residues. The germline V and J ends were trimmed by 4 bases and 0 bases, with 10 bases remaining between them. CDR3 protein: CASSSDRSSYEQYF. CDR3 coding DNA: TGTGCCAGCAGCTCCGACAGGAGCTCCTACGAGCAGTACTTC.

The J gene is TRBJ2-3, the V gene TRBV20-1; D is possibly TRBD2 (5 bases). Germline CDR1 reads DFQATT; CDR2 reads SNEGSKA (reference sequence). The CDR3 is 11 residues long. V lost 5 bases, J lost 6 bases, and 9 bases lay in between. The CDR3 region has the DNA TGCAGTGCTGGAACTAGGGATACGCAGTATTTT. Its protein product is CSAGTRDTQYF.

J is TRBJ1-5 and V is TRBV28; D gene ambiguous. Trimming left V 6 bases short and J 0 bases short, with 12 bases between. CDR1 is MDHEN, CDR2 SYDVKM, per germline. The CDR3 extends over 15 amino acids. The CDR3 DNA reads as TGTGCCAGCAGACCCCGACACTATAGCAATCAGCCCCAGCATTTT. Its translation is CASRPRHYSNQPQHF.

A note on this clone: The sample holds other DNA sequences that translate to the same CDR3. The rearrangement links TRBV5-1 to TRBJ1-2; TRBD1 agrees at 9 bases. Germline V gene lookup returns CDR1 SGHRS and CDR2 YFSETQ. This CDR3 spans 14 amino acids. V trimming: 2 bases; J trimming: 2 bases; junction bases outside the gene matches: 1. CDR3 nucleotide sequence: TGCGCCAGCAGCTTACAGGGGGCCAACTATGGCTACACCTTC. This codes for CASSLQGANYGYTF.

The CDR3 DNA follows: TGTGCCAGCACCCAGACAGGGTACGAGCAGTACTTC. Protein sequence: CASTQTGYEQYF. The genes are TRBV6-1 and TRBJ2-7; 7 nucleotides align to TRBD1. Germline CDR1 MNHNS, CDR2 SASEGT. V lost 7 bases to trimming and J lost 4 bases; unmatched junction nucleotides: 4. This CDR3 is built from 12 residues.

The V and J genes are TRBV5-6 and TRBJ2-1; TRBD1 aligns across 8 bases. This CDR3 has 16 amino acids. In germline, CDR1 is SGHDT, CDR2 YYEEEE. V lost 3 bases to trimming and J lost 0 bases; unmatched junction nucleotides: 5. CDR3 amino acids: CASSSTTGGSYNEQFF. CDR3 DNA sequence: TGTGCCAGCAGCTCCACCACAGGGGGCTCCTACAATGAGCAGTTCTTC.

This chain connects TRBV7-9 to TRBJ2-3; no clear D gene. This CDR3 contains 15 residues. Germline V gene data show CDR1 as SEHNR and CDR2 as FQNEAQ (reference sequence). V lost 5 bases to trimming and J lost 2 bases, with 14 bases between them. CDR3 in DNA: TGTGCCAGCAGCCAAGGACGACTTTCCACAGATACGCAGTATTTT. Translation: CASSQGRLSTDTQYF.

The chain joins TRBV30 to TRBJ2-3, with 7 bases lining up with TRBD1. The CDR3 loop spans 12 amino acids. Germline V gene data show CDR1 as GTSNPN and CDR2 as SVGIG (reference sequence). The V gene end was trimmed by 0 bases and the J gene end by 9 bases; junction bases not matched to a gene: 3. Here the CDR3 DNA reads TGTGCCTGGAGTGTAGAACAGGGGACGCAGTATTTT. It translates to CAWSVEQGTQYF. Drawing the rest from reference TRBV30 and TRBJ2-3, the complete variable domain is SQTIHQWPATLVQPVGSPLSLECTVEGTSNPNLYWYRQAAGRGLQLLFYSVGIGQISSEVPQNLSASRPQDRQFILSSKKLLLSDSGFYLCAWSVEQGTQYFGPGTRLTVL.

The chain carries TRBV9 and TRBJ1-2; TRBD1 aligns across 8 bases. Per the germline V gene, CDR1 is SGDLS and CDR2 is YYNGEE. The CDR3 has 15 residues. Germline trimming cut 1 base from V and 8 bases from J; bases unmatched to any gene: 10. The CDR3 DNA reads as TGTGCCAGCAGCGTATCGCCACAGGGGGAGGAAGGCTACACCTTC. It yields the protein CASSVSPQGEEGYTF.

This clone appeared a single time. V usage is TRBV28 and J usage is TRBJ2-5; tentative D call: TRBD2 (6 bases). V gave up 6 bases and J gave up 5 bases, with 22 bases separating them. Germline V gene sequence: CDR1 MDHEN, CDR2 SYDVKM. The CDR3 loop spans 16 amino acids. DNA of the CDR3: TGTGCCAGCAGCGGAATCTTGGGTCCGGGGGTCGAGACCCAGTACTTC. Protein sequence: CASSGILGPGVETQYF.

This clone was recorded a few times. The rearrangement links TRBV23-1 to TRBJ2-4; D gene unclear. Being an ORF, TRBV23-1 has a function that is uncertain. This CDR3 has 16 amino acids. Trimming cost V 9 bases and J 6 bases, with 24 bases left between them. The DNA of the CDR3 is TGCGCCAGTATATTTTCCCGGGCCCCCAAACTAAACATTCAGTACTTC. It translates to CASIFSRAPKLNIQYF.

This chain links TRBV29-1 with TRBJ1-1; perhaps TRBD1 as D (5 bases). The V gene's germline CDR1 is SQVTM and CDR2 ANQGSEA. Trimming left V 5 bases short and J 0 bases short, with 13 bases between. There are 14 residues in the CDR3. The CDR3: CSVRQTGVNTEAFF. CDR3 nucleotide sequence: TGCAGCGTTCGGCAGACGGGGGTGAACACTGAAGCTTTCTTT.

This clone showed up just once. The chain joins TRBV5-1 to TRBJ2-1; no clear D gene. CDR1 and CDR2 from the germline V gene are SGHRS and YFSETQ. Trimming cost V 2 bases and J 10 bases, with 13 bases left between them. This CDR3 has 13 amino acids. CDR3: CASSFDRNREQFF. CDR3 nucleotide sequence: TGCGCCAGCAGCTTTGACCGGAACCGGGAGCAGTTCTTC.

The gene calls are TRBV30 and TRBJ1-2; 7 nucleotides agree with TRBD1. CDR1 and CDR2 (germline): GTSNPN, SVGIG (reference sequence). The V gene end was trimmed by 2 bases and the J gene end by 12 bases; junction bases not matched to a gene: 12. The CDR3 spans 13 residues. The CDR3 bases are TGTGCCTGGAGTAGGGGGCCTCGGGGGCCGCACACCTTC. It is translated as CAWSRGPRGPHTF.

The gene calls are TRBV18 and TRBJ1-4; D not resolved. The CDR3 extends over 13 amino acids. V was clipped by 2 bases and J by 6 bases, with 7 bases between them. The germline gives CDR1 KGHSH, CDR2 LQKENI. The chain's CDR3 is CASSPTRDEKLFF. Written as DNA, the CDR3 is TGTGCCAGCTCACCAACCCGGGATGAAAAACTGTTTTTT.

The J gene is TRBJ1-2, the V gene TRBV4-2; 7 nucleotides match TRBD1. V shed 4 bases, J shed 6 bases, and the junction held 2 bases outside the gene matches. This CDR3 is 12 amino acids long. Germline CDR1 reads LGHNA; CDR2 reads YNFKEQ. CDR3: CASSPGQHGYTF. In nucleotides, the CDR3 is TGTGCCAGCAGCCCGGGACAGCATGGCTACACCTTC.

This clone was observed a handful of times. The same CDR3 also results from other DNA sequences found in this sample. The rearrangement links TRBV29-1 to TRBJ2-3, with D perhaps matching TRBD2 (6 bases). There are 11 residues in the CDR3. V gave up 4 bases and J gave up 5 bases, with 7 bases separating them. Germline CDR1 is SQVTM and CDR2 is ANQGSEA. CDR3 DNA sequence: TGCAGCGTTGTCGGGGGAGATACGCAGTATTTT. Translation: CSVVGGDTQYF.

This clone was counted between two and nine times. The chain is built from TRBV5-1 and TRBJ2-2; 8 positions agree with TRBD1. Germline V gene lookup returns CDR1 SGHRS and CDR2 YFSETQ. The CDR3 is 14 amino acids. V shed 7 bases, J shed 2 bases, and the junction held 4 bases outside the gene matches. Here the CDR3 reads CASQTGDNTGELFF. For the CDR3, the DNA is TGCGCCAGCCAGACAGGGGACAACACCGGGGAGCTGTTTTTT.

The rearrangement joins TRBV19 to TRBJ2-2; 7 bases align to TRBD1. Germline CDR1 LNHDA, CDR2 SQIVND (reference sequence). The CDR3 sequence is 13 residues long. V was pared by 4 bases and J by 7 bases, with 3 bases of the junction left unmatched. This CDR3 reads CASSRQGFGELFF. CDR3 coding DNA: TGTGCCAGTAGTAGACAGGGTTTCGGGGAGCTGTTTTTT.

The gene calls are TRBV28 and TRBJ2-3; 9 bases line up with TRBD2. The germline CDR1 and CDR2 sequences are MDHEN and SYDVKM. The CDR3 has 14 amino acids. V lost 3 bases and J lost 14; bases outside the gene matches: 12. CDR3 bases: TGTGCCAGCAGTTTGGTAGCGGGGGAATCGTTAATGTATTTT. Its protein is CASSLVAGESLMYF.

The chain uses TRBV7-2 and TRBJ1-2; D perhaps matches TRBD1 (5 bases). Per germline, CDR1 SGHTA and CDR2 FQGNSA. The CDR3 contains 14 residues. V was cut by 4 bases and J by 2 bases, with 11 bases left in between. CDR3 in DNA: TGTGCCAGCAGCTCGGGACCGCGAAACTATGGCTACACCTTC. It translates to CASSSGPRNYGYTF.

The gene calls are TRBV6-5 and TRBJ1-3; D gene uncertain. The CDR3 spans 13 residues. The ends were cut back, 6 bases at V and 9 bases at J, with 15 bases in the middle. CDR1 is MNHEY, CDR2 SVGAGI, per germline. The CDR3 nucleotides are TGTGCCAGCAGCCGCGGGCCCCCGGGCACCATATATTTT. It translates to CASSRGPPGTIYF.

The chain is built from TRBV7-9 and TRBJ1-6, with no clear D. Trimming removed 5 bases from V and 10 bases from J, with 9 bases in between. The CDR3 loop spans 12 amino acids. Germline V gives CDR1 SEHNR, CDR2 FQNEAQ (reference sequence). The CDR3 DNA reads TGTGCCAGCAGCCCAGTGGAATCACCCCTCCACTTT. It codes for CASSPVESPLHF.